The source of this T cell receptor (beta chain) is a study of shared clonotypes between healthy human individuals. Overall study findings and caveats: In four donors, around 5% of naive CD4 clonotypes appeared in common. Enrolling few donors narrowed the genetic and exposure-history diversity that was represented.

Produced via immunoSEQ multiplex PCR; TCRdb's table is partial and in-frame only. This table has roughly 1,500,000 clones, 98% appearing once. The CDR3 is made up of 16 amino acids. Germline V lookup: CDR1 LNHNV, CDR2 YYDKDF (reference sequence). V lost 1 base to trimming and J lost 2 bases, with 13 bases between them. Comment on this clone: Its antigen remains unknown.

The sequencing sample was made of naive CD4+ T cells sorted from blood. As to subset: CD45RA+ positively selected. This clonotype was obtained from a man aged 25-40 years in good health. This chain joins TRBV15 and TRBJ2-3, with D possibly matching TRBD2 (6 bases). The chain's CDR3 is CATSRGGRTYTDTQYF. DNA of the CDR3: TGTGCCACCAGCAGAGGGGGGAGGACTTACACAGATACGCAGTATTTT. Supplemented by reference TRBV15 and TRBJ2-3, the full variable domain reads DAMVIQNPRYQVTQFGKPVTLSCSQTLNHNVMYWYQQKSSQAPKLLFHYYDKDFNNEADTPDNFQSRRPNTSFCFLDIRSPGLGDTAMYLCATSRGGRTYTDTQYFGPGTRLTVL.